The 18 T cell receptor beta chains below come from one sample, sequenced in a study of shared clonotypes between healthy human individuals. Method: immunoSEQ multiplex PCR; TCRdb's copy keeps in-frame clones and lacks some. The table includes about 2 million clones, around 96% detected once. Cells designated naive CD8 were CD45RO-negative and were positively selected for CCR7, with terminally differentiated effector memory CD45RA+ cells excluded. The sample taken for sequencing was naive CD8+ T cells sorted from blood. These receptors originate from a man between 18 and 29 years old in good health.

This clone was picked up a small number of times. The rearrangement joins TRBV5-6 to TRBJ2-1; possibly TRBD1 for D (5 bases). The CDR3 loop spans 12 amino acids. The V end was cut by 1 base, the J end by 8 bases, with 7 bases between. In germline, CDR1 is SGHDT, CDR2 YYEEEE. CDR3 nucleotide sequence: TGTGCCAGCAGCTTGTGGGGCCATGAGCAGTTCTTC. This gives the protein CASSLWGHEQFF.

In the case of this clone: Other DNA sequences in the sample encode the same CDR3. The chain combines TRBV5-1 with TRBJ1-2; D might be TRBD1 (5 bases). The ends were cut back, 0 bases at V and 4 bases at J, with 10 bases in the middle. There are 14 residues in the CDR3. Germline V CDR1 and CDR2: SGHRS, YFSETQ. The CDR3 region is CASSLGRGSYGYTF. The CDR3 coding sequence is TGCGCCAGCAGCTTGGGTAGGGGATCCTATGGCTACACCTTC.

Written as DNA, the CDR3 is TGTGCCAGCAGCTTGGGACAGGGACCGGCGAGGGCCTCCTACGAGCAGTACTTC. It yields the protein CASSLGQGPARASYEQYF. The J gene is TRBJ2-7, the V gene TRBV7-9; TRBD1 agrees at 9 bases. With 3 bases clipped from V and 0 bases from J, the junction kept 12 bases outside the gene matches. This CDR3 spans 18 amino acids. Germline V lookup: CDR1 SEHNR, CDR2 FQNEAQ (reference sequence).

Note on this clone: This sample also contains other DNA sequences that code for the same CDR3. The chain has TRBV6-5 and TRBJ2-1, with D perhaps matching TRBD2 (5 bases). Germline CDR1 MNHEY, CDR2 SVGAGI. The CDR3 covers 14 residues. Trimming removed 2 bases at V and 4 bases at J, with 9 bases between. The CDR3 DNA reads TGTGCCAGCAGTTACGAGGGCTCGTACAATGAGCAGTTCTTC. This codes for CASSYEGSYNEQFF.

In the case of this clone: This specimen includes other DNA sequences encoding the same CDR3. The rearrangement uses TRBV7-9 and TRBJ1-2; the D is unclear. Germline lookup yields CDR1 SEHNR and CDR2 FQNEAQ (reference sequence). The length of the CDR3 is 12 residues. The germline V and J ends were trimmed by 4 bases and 6 bases, with 9 bases remaining between them. For the CDR3, the DNA is TGTGCCAGCAGCTCGGGCGGGGATGGCTACACCTTC. Protein product: CASSSGGDGYTF.

CDR3 protein: CASSPTIGLAGSQQFF. The CDR3 region has the DNA TGTGCCAGCAGCCCCACGATCGGACTAGCTGGAAGTCAGCAGTTCTTC. The genes are TRBV5-6 and TRBJ2-1, with TRBD2 matching over 8 bases. V lost 4 bases to trimming and J lost 11 bases; unmatched junction nucleotides: 17. The CDR3 is made up of 16 amino acids. Germline CDR1 reads SGHDT; CDR2 reads YYEEEE.

This sequence joins TRBV29-1 and TRBJ1-4; D possibly corresponds to TRBD1 (5 bases). Germline V gives CDR1 SQVTM, CDR2 ANQGSEA. V lost 6 bases and J 6 bases, leaving 14 bases between the germline ends. The CDR3 has 13 residues. The CDR3 bases are TGCAGCGTGGTGGGTGGGGGAGATGAAAAACTGTTTTTT. Translation: CSVVGGGDEKLFF.

This rearrangement joins TRBV6-1 to TRBJ1-2, with D perhaps TRBD1 (5 bases). Trimming shortened V by 3 bases and J by 5 bases, and 13 bases separated the two germline ends. The germline V gene has CDR1 MNHNS and CDR2 SASEGT. CDR3 size: 14 residues. CDR3 nucleotides: TGTGCCAGCAGTGATAGCCAGGGATGGTATGGCTACACCTTC. Translation gives CASSDSQGWYGYTF.

This clone was observed a few times. CDR3 bases: TGCGCCAGCAGCTTCTCGGGGGCGAACACTGAAGCTTTCTTT. Amino acids: CASSFSGANTEAFF. This chain uses TRBV5-1 with TRBJ1-1, with D maybe TRBD1 (6 bases). Trimming stripped 2 bases from V and 1 base from J, with 9 bases between. There are 14 residues in the CDR3. Germline CDR1 is SGHRS and CDR2 is YFSETQ.

As to this clone: Other DNA variants within this sample encode the same CDR3. The rearrangement joins TRBV11-2 to TRBJ1-2; D gene uncertain. Looked up from germline, CDR1 is SGHAT and CDR2 is FQNNGV. The CDR3 has 12 amino acids. V was clipped by 3 bases and J by 4 bases, with 6 bases between them. The CDR3: CASSLGSYGYTF. The CDR3 nucleotides are TGTGCCAGCAGCTTGGGTAGCTATGGCTACACCTTC.

Comment on this clone: Sequence at one end of the junction differs from germline and may be a read error. This sequence joins TRBV10-1 and TRBJ2-3; TRBD2 matches 10 bases. The CDR3 contains 14 residues. CDR1 is WNHNN, CDR2 SYGVQD, per germline (reference sequence). The CDR3 DNA is TGCGCCAGCAGTGAGTTAGCTAGCGGGGGTAGTAGACATTTT. Translating it yields CASSELASGGSRHF.

The chain joins TRBV5-4 to TRBJ2-1; D is unresolved. The CDR3 spans 12 residues. CDR1 and CDR2 (germline): SGHNT, YYREEE (reference sequence). V shed 4 bases and J shed 5 bases, with 7 bases lying between them. The CDR3 region is CASSESNNEQFF. The CDR3 DNA sequence: TGTGCCAGCAGCGAATCAAACAATGAGCAGTTCTTC.

A note on this clone: Distinct nucleotide sequences in the sample also encode this CDR3. The chain uses TRBV25-1 and TRBJ2-7, with TRBD1 matching over 7 bases. V lost 4 bases and J lost 4; bases outside the gene matches: 1. Germline lookup yields CDR1 MGHDK and CDR2 SYGVNS. This CDR3 comprises 12 residues. Here the CDR3 DNA reads TGTGCCAGCAGTGGACAGGGTTACGAGCAGTACTTC. It specifies CASSGQGYEQYF.

This clone was seen only a few times. This same CDR3 is encoded by further DNA sequences in the sample. The chain uses TRBV27 and TRBJ1-5; D ambiguous. V was trimmed by 5 bases and J by 1 base, leaving 9 bases between them. The CDR3 sequence is 14 residues long. Per the germline V gene, CDR1 is MNHEY and CDR2 is SMNVEV (reference sequence). The CDR3 DNA follows: TGTGCCAGCAGTCCCGGATTGAGCAATCAGCCCCAGCATTTT. Protein: CASSPGLSNQPQHF.

This chain connects TRBV21-1 to TRBJ2-7; TRBD2 is taken as the D call from the table, unchecked against the DNA. TRBV21-1 is recorded as a pseudogene. The CDR3 covers 11 residues. This CDR3 reads CASRCIYEQYF. CDR3 sequence (DNA): TGTGCCAGCAGGTGTATCTACGAGCAGTACTTC.

The chain has TRBV29-1 and TRBJ2-7; D remains unclear. The V and J ends lost 6 bases and 1 base respectively, with 13 bases between them. Germline V gene sequence: CDR1 SQVTM, CDR2 ANQGSEA. The CDR3 is 13 residues long. Here the CDR3 reads CSVRTDDSYEQYF. The CDR3 region has the DNA TGCAGCGTAAGAACAGACGATTCCTACGAGCAGTACTTC.

Notes on this clone: Different DNA sequences within this sample yield the same CDR3. The V and J genes are TRBV28 and TRBJ2-5; D gene ambiguous. Germline CDR1 is MDHEN and CDR2 is SYDVKM. The CDR3 runs to 13 residues. Deletions cut 2 bases from V and 2 bases from J, with 6 bases between. The CDR3 region is CASSLNSQETQYF. CDR3 in DNA: TGTGCCAGCAGTTTAAACAGTCAAGAGACCCAGTACTTC.

The chain is built from TRBV28 and TRBJ2-3; 9 positions agree with TRBD2. The germline V gene encodes CDR1 MDHEN and CDR2 SYDVKM. V lost 2 bases to trimming and J lost 6 bases; unmatched junction nucleotides: 27. There are 22 residues in the CDR3. Here the CDR3 reads CASSLPTGMKDPSGDLGDTQYF. The CDR3, as DNA: TGTGCCAGCAGTTTACCTACCGGGATGAAGGATCCTAGCGGGGATCTAGGGGATACGCAGTATTTT.